These 22 T cell receptor beta chains share one sample of origin, sequenced in a study of blood T cells in healthy people across ages. Combining a sample-barcoded 5' primer with a J-beta primer mix, a second PCR ran for roughly 7 to 12 cycles. Using its own MiXCR run on the 5' RACE reads, TCRdb lists one record per CDR3 protein. The repertoire holds 600,000 to 800,000 distinct CDR3 sequences, with around 21% as singletons. Input material: blood. These TCRs come from a man between 65 and 85 years old in good health.

The chain couples TRBV12-3 or TRBV12-4 to TRBJ2-3; unclear D gene. There are 15 residues in the CDR3. V was trimmed by 0 bases and J by 2 bases, leaving 9 bases between them. The CDR3 sequence is CASSLAGPTTDTQYF. As DNA, the CDR3 is TGTGCCAGCAGTTTAGCAGGCCCTACCACAGATACGCAGTATTTT.

This clonotype was seen many times. The chain is built from TRBV7-9 and TRBJ2-2; D may be TRBD1 (5 bases). The germline V gene encodes CDR1 SEHNR and CDR2 FQNEAQ (reference sequence). Trimming took off 3 bases at V and 4 bases at J, with 15 bases between the two ends. The CDR3 loop spans 16 amino acids. CDR3 nucleotides: TGTGCCAGCAGCTTCAAAAACAGGAGACTCACCGGGGAGCTGTTTTTT. Its protein is CASSFKNRRLTGELFF.

This clonotype appeared once. The chain employs TRBV20-1 and TRBJ2-1, with no clear D. CDR1 is DFQATT and CDR2 is SNEGSKA in the germline V gene (reference sequence). The V gene lost 6 bases and the J gene lost 0 bases, with 12 bases spanning the gap. The length of the CDR3 is 14 residues. CDR3 DNA: TGCAGTGCAACCGACAAAAGCTCCTACAATGAGCAGTTCTTC. It encodes CSATDKSSYNEQFF.

This clonotype was seen a handful of times. V gene TRBV28 combines with J gene TRBJ2-7; D is unclear. V lost 7 bases and J 3 bases, leaving 10 bases between the germline ends. This CDR3 contains 12 residues. The germline CDR1 and CDR2 sequences are MDHEN and SYDVKM. CDR3 region: CASMEVYYEQYF. In DNA form, the CDR3 reads TGTGCCAGCATGGAAGTATACTACGAGCAGTACTTC.

This clonotype showed up just a few times. The chain employs TRBV29-1 and TRBJ1-2; tentatively, D is TRBD1 (6 bases). This CDR3 region has 13 residues. Germline CDR1 and CDR2: SQVTM and ANQGSEA. The V gene lost 6 bases and the J gene lost 4 bases, with 15 bases spanning the gap. CDR3 amino acids: CSVKGGPSYGYTF. Written as DNA, the CDR3 is TGCAGCGTGAAGGGGGGCCCTTCCTATGGCTACACCTTC.

This clonotype has a handful of counts. The V and J genes are TRBV9 and TRBJ1-1; D is ambiguous. The germline gives CDR1 SGDLS, CDR2 YYNGEE. CDR3 size: 17 residues. Trimming cost V 3 bases and J 3 bases, with 21 bases left between them. The CDR3 DNA follows: TGTGCCAGCAGCGAGACCTCTACCCCCGGTGGGTACACTGAAGCTTTCTTT. Amino acids: CASSETSTPGGYTEAFF. The full variable domain, completed using reference TRBV9 and TRBJ1-1, is DSGVTQTPKHLITATGQRVTLRCSPRSGDLSVYWYQQSLDQGLQFLIQYYNGEERAKGNILERFSAQQFPDLHSELNLSSLELGDSALYFCASSETSTPGGYTEAFFGQGTRLTVV.

The DNA of the CDR3 is TGCAGTGCTCCCCCTATAGCGGCAGATACGCAGTATTTT. This encodes CSAPPIAADTQYF. The rearrangement uses TRBV20-1 and TRBJ2-3, with D possibly matching TRBD2 (6 bases). V lost 5 bases and J lost 4, with 13 bases in between. Germline CDR1 DFQATT, CDR2 SNEGSKA (reference sequence). This CDR3 has 13 residues.

This clonotype was counted only a few times. The rearrangement joins TRBV5-1 to TRBJ2-1; D is uncertain. There are 15 residues in the CDR3. Between the trimmed V and J ends, which lost 0 bases and 7 bases, there was a span of 14 bases. Germline CDR1 reads SGHRS; CDR2 reads YFSETQ. The CDR3 reads CASSLGQSPRNEQFF. The CDR3 nucleotides are TGCGCCAGCAGCTTGGGCCAATCCCCTAGGAATGAGCAGTTCTTC.

J is TRBJ2-5 and V is TRBV7-3, with 8 bases aligning to TRBD1. The J segment lost 1 base and the V segment lost 2 bases, leaving 9 bases of the junction unmatched. The germline V gene has CDR1 SGHTA and CDR2 FQGTGA. This CDR3 comprises 17 residues. Written as DNA, the CDR3 is TGTGCCAGCAGCTTAGGGACAGGTCCTATAGGCCAAGAGACCCAGTACTTC. The encoded protein is CASSLGTGPIGQETQYF.

This clonotype was seen ten or more times. The chain joins TRBV5-1 to TRBJ2-7; D is ambiguous. This CDR3 has 13 residues. Looked up from germline, CDR1 is SGHRS and CDR2 is YFSETQ. V lost 0 bases, J lost 3 bases, and 7 bases lay in between. The CDR3 DNA reads TGCGCCAGCAGCTTGGGCCAGGACTACGAGCAGTACTTC. Translating it yields CASSLGQDYEQYF. Full variable domain (outside the CDR3, taken from reference TRBV5-1 and TRBJ2-7): KAGVTQTPRYLIKTRGQQVTLSCSPISGHRSVSWYQQTPGQGLQFLFEYFSETQRNKGNFPGRFSGRQFSNSRSEMNVSTLELGDSALYLCASSLGQDYEQYFGPGTRLTVT.

The sample holds a few counts of this clonotype. The CDR3 nucleotides read TGCAGTGCTAGAGTAGGGAATGAAAAACTGTTTTTT. This translates into CSARVGNEKLFF. This chain uses TRBV20-1 with TRBJ1-4; D uncertain. Germline V gene lookup returns CDR1 DFQATT and CDR2 SNEGSKA (reference sequence). With 1 base removed from V and 5 bases from J, the gap between germline ends came to 5 bases. The CDR3 covers 12 residues.

The chain joins TRBV5-1 to TRBJ2-1; TRBD1 is a possible D gene (7 bases). The germline V and J ends were trimmed by 0 bases and 0 bases, with 16 bases remaining between them. Germline CDR1 and CDR2: SGHRS and YFSETQ. The CDR3 sequence is 18 residues long. The CDR3 nucleotides are TGCGCCAGCAGCTTGGCCACACAGGGGAGGTCCTCCTACAATGAGCAGTTCTTC. Translation gives CASSLATQGRSSYNEQFF.

This clonotype was recorded at least ten times. This chain uses TRBV6-1 with TRBJ2-2; perhaps TRBD1 as D (6 bases). Trimming shortened V by 0 bases and J by 2 bases, and 7 bases separated the two germline ends. CDR1 is MNHNS, CDR2 SASEGT, per germline. CDR3 length: 15 amino acids. The CDR3 coding sequence is TGTGCCAGCAGTGAAGCGGGACATAACACCGGGGAGCTGTTTTTT. This translates into CASSEAGHNTGELFF.

This clonotype has just a few counts. The chain joins TRBV20-1 to TRBJ2-1, with a weak D call TRBD2 (5 bases). The CDR3 spans 15 residues. V was shortened by 0 bases and J by 1 base, with 10 bases between the two germline ends. CDR1 and CDR2 (germline): DFQATT, SNEGSKA (reference sequence). CDR3 in amino acids: CSARDISGSYNEQFF. CDR3 bases: TGCAGTGCTAGAGATATAAGCGGATCCTACAATGAGCAGTTCTTC.

The genes are TRBV5-1 and TRBJ1-5; TRBD1 matches 12 bases. Losses at the gene ends were 4 bases for V and 7 bases for J; bases not matched to a gene: 3. CDR1 is SGHRS, CDR2 YFSETQ, per germline. CDR3 length: 14 residues. CDR3 in DNA: TGCGCCAGCAGCATCGGGACAGGGGGCCAGCCCCAGCATTTT. Residues: CASSIGTGGQPQHF.

This clonotype was detected a few times. The rearrangement links TRBV5-1 to TRBJ2-5, with 8 bases identical to TRBD2. The J call may be in error: the DNA end matches TRBJ2-1 better. CDR3 size: 16 residues. Per germline, CDR1 SGHRS and CDR2 YFSETQ. The CDR3 nucleotides are TGCGCCAGCAGCTCCGACCTTACGGGAGGGCAGAGTGAGCAGTTCTTC. Protein: CASSSDLTGGQSEQFF.

This clonotype was counted many times. The CDR3 bases are TGTGCCAGCAGTTTAGGGACAGGGTGGAATGAGCAGTTCTTC. Protein product: CASSLGTGWNEQFF. The chain uses TRBV27 and TRBJ2-1; TRBD1 aligns across 9 bases. The germline CDR1 and CDR2 sequences are MNHEY and SMNVEV (reference sequence). This CDR3 has 14 amino acids. Trimming removed 2 bases from V and 7 bases from J; junction bases left unmatched: 3.

This clonotype was observed many times. This CDR3 is CSALKRESGEQYF. The CDR3 coding sequence is TGCAGTGCCCTCAAGCGGGAGTCCGGCGAGCAGTACTTC. The chain is built from TRBV20-1 and TRBJ2-7, with TRBD2 identical over 8 bases. The trim removed 6 bases at V and 6 bases at J, leaving 10 bases unmatched. From germline, CDR1 is DFQATT and CDR2 SNEGSKA (reference sequence). This CDR3 comprises 13 residues.

This chain uses TRBV27 with TRBJ2-5; D tentatively reads TRBD1 or TRBD2 (5 bases each). The J call may be mistaken, given a closer DNA end match to TRBJ2-7. Per germline, CDR1 MNHEY and CDR2 SMNVEV (reference sequence). This CDR3 is built from 14 residues. The CDR3 DNA is TGTGCCAGCAGTGACGGGGACGGAACCTACGAGCAGTACTTC. This sequence encodes CASSDGDGTYEQYF.

This chain uses TRBV10-3 with TRBJ2-2; 7 nucleotides align to TRBD1. The CDR3 is 12 amino acids. Losses at the gene ends were 8 bases for V and 7 bases for J; bases not matched to a gene: 4. The germline V gene encodes CDR1 ENHRY and CDR2 SYGVKD. The DNA for the CDR3 is TGTGCCATCTCCCAGGGGGACGGGGAGCTGTTTTTT. It yields the protein CAISQGDGELFF.

This clonotype showed up many times. This chain joins TRBV7-9 and TRBJ2-3; 12 bases are shared with TRBD2. CDR3 length: 17 residues. The germline V gene has CDR1 SEHNR and CDR2 FQNEAQ (reference sequence). V gave up 4 bases and J gave up 2 bases; unmatched junction bases: 7. The chain's CDR3 is CASSSATSGRNTDTQYF. In DNA, the CDR3 is TGTGCCAGCAGCTCGGCGACTAGCGGGAGAAACACAGATACGCAGTATTTT.

The genes are TRBV20-1 and TRBJ2-3, with 14 bases that match TRBD2. The CDR3 loop spans 14 amino acids. Germline V gene data show CDR1 as DFQATT and CDR2 as SNEGSKA (reference sequence). V shed 5 bases and J 6 bases; nucleotides not matched to a gene: 4. The DNA of the CDR3 is TGCAGTGCTGGACTAGCGGGAGGTACGGATACGCAGTATTTT. This sequence encodes CSAGLAGGTDTQYF.